The entry below describes one T cell receptor (beta chain). This sample is drawn from a study of T cell responses to AZD1222 COVID-19 vaccine. Clones were read by immunoSEQ multiplex PCR, and TCRdb kept only the in-frame ones, dropping some. Among 120,000 to 150,000 clones, roughly 88% were seen once, and the ten largest hold about 3.4%. The clonotype comes from an adult in good health. Sequencing used peripheral blood, obtained on day 0 of MenACWY control vaccination.

In DNA, the CDR3 is TGTGCCAGTAGTAGGATTCAACCTAACAATCAGCCCCAGCATTTT. Protein sequence: CASSRIQPNNQPQHF. V is TRBV19 and J is TRBJ1-5; D unresolved. V lost 4 bases, J lost 3 bases, and 13 bases lay in between. Per the germline V gene, CDR1 is LNHDA and CDR2 is SQIVND (reference sequence). This CDR3 has 15 amino acids.